This TCR beta chain appears in the sequencing data of a study of blood T cells in healthy people across ages. Study-level findings and limits: A roughly linear fall in TCR beta diversity per million T cells was seen with increasing age.

This clonotype was observed a single time. Its antigen is unknown. At one boundary the junction diverges from the germline segment, which might be a read error. The CDR3 covers 15 residues. CDR1 is SGHTA, CDR2 FQGNSA, per germline. A J-beta primer mix and a sample-barcoded 5' primer were used in a second PCR of about 7 to 12 cycles. A 12-random-nucleotide template-switch adaptor tagged each cDNA molecule. TCRdb used MiXCR to reprocess the 5' RACE reads, holding one entry per CDR3 protein. The sample contains about 1,600,000 distinct CDR3 sequences, roughly 40% of which appear only once. The chain employs TRBV7-2 and TRBJ2-1; 8 bases match TRBD2. The J call is in doubt because the DNA end fits TRBJ2-7 better. The sequencing sample was made of blood. The receptor was derived from a woman aged 18-29 years in good health. CDR3 sequence: CAGSLVLAGHNEQYF. CDR3 DNA sequence: TGTGCCGGCAGCTTAGTCCTAGCGGGCCACAATGAGCAGTACTTC.